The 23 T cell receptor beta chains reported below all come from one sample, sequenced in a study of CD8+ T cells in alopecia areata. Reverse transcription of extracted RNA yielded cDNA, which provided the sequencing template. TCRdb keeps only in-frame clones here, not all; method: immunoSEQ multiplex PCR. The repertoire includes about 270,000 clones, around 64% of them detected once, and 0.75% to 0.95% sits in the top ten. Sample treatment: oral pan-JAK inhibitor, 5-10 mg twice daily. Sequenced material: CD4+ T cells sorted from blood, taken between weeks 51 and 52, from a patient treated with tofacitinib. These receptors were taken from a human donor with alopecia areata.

CDR3 DNA sequence: TGTGCCAGCAGTTTGGTGGAGTTAGCTAACTATGGCTACACCTTC. Its translation is CASSLVELANYGYTF. The chain links TRBV28 to TRBJ1-2; D is unclear. Germline V gives CDR1 MDHEN, CDR2 SYDVKM. The CDR3 covers 15 residues. The germline V and J ends were trimmed by 3 bases and 0 bases, with 11 bases remaining between them.

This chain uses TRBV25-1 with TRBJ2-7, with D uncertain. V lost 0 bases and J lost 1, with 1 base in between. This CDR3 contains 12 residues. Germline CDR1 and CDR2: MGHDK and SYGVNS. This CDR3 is CASSEYSYEQYF. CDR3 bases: TGTGCCAGCAGTGAATATTCCTACGAGCAGTACTTC.

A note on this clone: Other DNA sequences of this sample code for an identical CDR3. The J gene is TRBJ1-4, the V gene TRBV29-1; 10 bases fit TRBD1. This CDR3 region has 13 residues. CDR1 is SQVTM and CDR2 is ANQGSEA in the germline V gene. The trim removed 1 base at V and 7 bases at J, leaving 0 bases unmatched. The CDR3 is CSVEGDRGEKLFF. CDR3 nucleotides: TGCAGCGTTGAAGGGGACAGGGGTGAAAAACTGTTTTTT.

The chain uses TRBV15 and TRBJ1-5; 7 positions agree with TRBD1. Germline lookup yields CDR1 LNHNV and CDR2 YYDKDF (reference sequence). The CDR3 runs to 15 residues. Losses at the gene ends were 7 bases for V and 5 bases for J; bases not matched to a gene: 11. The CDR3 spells CATTPRAGGYQPQHF. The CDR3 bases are TGTGCCACCACCCCCCGAGCAGGGGGATATCAGCCCCAGCATTTT.

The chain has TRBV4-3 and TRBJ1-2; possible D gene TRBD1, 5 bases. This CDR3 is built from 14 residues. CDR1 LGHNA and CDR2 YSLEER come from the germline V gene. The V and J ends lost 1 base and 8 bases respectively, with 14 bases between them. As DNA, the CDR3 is TGCGCCAGCAGCCAAGGTCAAGGGGATCGGGGCTACACCTTC. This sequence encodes CASSQGQGDRGYTF.

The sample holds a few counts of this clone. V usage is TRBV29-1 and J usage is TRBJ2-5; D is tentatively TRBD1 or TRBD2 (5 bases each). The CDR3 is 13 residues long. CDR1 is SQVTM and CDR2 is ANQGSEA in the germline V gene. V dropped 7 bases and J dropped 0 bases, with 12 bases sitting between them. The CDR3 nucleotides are TGCAGCGGCGCACCGGGGCACCAAGAGACCCAGTACTTC. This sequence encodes CSGAPGHQETQYF.

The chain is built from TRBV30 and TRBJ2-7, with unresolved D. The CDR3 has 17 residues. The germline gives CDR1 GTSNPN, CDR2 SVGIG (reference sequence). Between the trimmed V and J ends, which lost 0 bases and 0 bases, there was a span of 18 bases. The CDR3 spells CAWSVGPGRKSSYEQYF. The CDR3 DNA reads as TGTGCCTGGAGTGTTGGGCCAGGACGGAAGAGCTCCTACGAGCAGTACTTC.

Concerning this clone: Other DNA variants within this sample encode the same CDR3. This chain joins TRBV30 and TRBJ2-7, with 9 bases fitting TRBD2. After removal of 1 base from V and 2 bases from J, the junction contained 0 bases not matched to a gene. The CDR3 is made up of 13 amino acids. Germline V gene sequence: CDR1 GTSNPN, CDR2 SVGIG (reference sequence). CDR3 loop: CAWSGGGAYEQYF. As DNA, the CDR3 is TGTGCCTGGAGTGGCGGGGGGGCCTACGAGCAGTACTTC.

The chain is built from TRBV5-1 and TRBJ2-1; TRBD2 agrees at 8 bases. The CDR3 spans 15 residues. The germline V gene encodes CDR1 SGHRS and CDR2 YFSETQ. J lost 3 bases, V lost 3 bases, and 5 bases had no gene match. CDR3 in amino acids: CASSYKRGNYNEQFF. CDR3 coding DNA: TGCGCCAGCAGCTATAAGCGGGGGAACTACAATGAGCAGTTCTTC.

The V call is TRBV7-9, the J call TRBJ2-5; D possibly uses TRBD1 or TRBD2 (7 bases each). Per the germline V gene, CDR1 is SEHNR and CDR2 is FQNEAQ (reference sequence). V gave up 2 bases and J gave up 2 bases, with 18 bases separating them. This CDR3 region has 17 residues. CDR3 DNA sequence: TGTGCCAGCAGCTTAACTTGGAGAGCGGGACAGCAAGAGACCCAGTACTTC. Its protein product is CASSLTWRAGQQETQYF.

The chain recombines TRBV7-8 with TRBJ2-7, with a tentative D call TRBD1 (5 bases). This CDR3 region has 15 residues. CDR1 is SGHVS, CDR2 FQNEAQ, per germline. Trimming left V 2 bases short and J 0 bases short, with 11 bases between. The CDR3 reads CASSLTDSSSYEQYF. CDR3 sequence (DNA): TGTGCCAGCAGCTTAACTGACAGCAGCTCCTACGAGCAGTACTTC.

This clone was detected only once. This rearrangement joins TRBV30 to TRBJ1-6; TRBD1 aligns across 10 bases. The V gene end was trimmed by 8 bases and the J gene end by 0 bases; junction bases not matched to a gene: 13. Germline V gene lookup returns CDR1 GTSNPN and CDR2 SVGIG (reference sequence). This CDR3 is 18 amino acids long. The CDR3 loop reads CAAARGQGIGSYNSPLHF. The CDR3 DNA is TGTGCCGCCGCACGGGGACAGGGGATCGGCTCCTATAATTCACCCCTCCACTTT.

Here the CDR3 DNA reads TGTGCCAGCAGTGACTTCTTTAGCAATCAGCCCCAGCATTTT. Encoded protein: CASSDFFSNQPQHF. The chain joins TRBV25-1 to TRBJ1-5, with D uncertain. Deletions cut 3 bases from V and 0 bases from J, with 6 bases between. The CDR3 contains 14 residues. Germline loops: CDR1 MGHDK, CDR2 SYGVNS. The variable domain in full, with the rest retrieved from reference TRBV25-1 and TRBJ1-5, is EADIYQTPRYLVIGTGKKITLECSQTMGHDKMYWYQQDPGMELHLIHYSYGVNSTEKGDLSSESTVSRIRTEHFPLTLESARPSHTSQYLCASSDFFSNQPQHFGDGTRLSIL.

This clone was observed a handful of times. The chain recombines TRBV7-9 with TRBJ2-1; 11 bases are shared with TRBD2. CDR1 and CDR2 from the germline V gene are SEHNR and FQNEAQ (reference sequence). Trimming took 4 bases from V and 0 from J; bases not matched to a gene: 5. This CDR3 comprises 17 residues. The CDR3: CASSSLAGGRSYNEQFF. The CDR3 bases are TGTGCCAGCAGCTCTCTAGCGGGGGGCCGCTCCTACAATGAGCAGTTCTTC.

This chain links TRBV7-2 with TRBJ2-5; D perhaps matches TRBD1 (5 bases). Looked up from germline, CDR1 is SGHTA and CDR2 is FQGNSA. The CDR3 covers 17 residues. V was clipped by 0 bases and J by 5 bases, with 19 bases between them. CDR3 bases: TGTGCCAGCAGCTTAGCAATGACAGTCCCAAATAGGGAGACCCAGTACTTC. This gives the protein CASSLAMTVPNRETQYF.

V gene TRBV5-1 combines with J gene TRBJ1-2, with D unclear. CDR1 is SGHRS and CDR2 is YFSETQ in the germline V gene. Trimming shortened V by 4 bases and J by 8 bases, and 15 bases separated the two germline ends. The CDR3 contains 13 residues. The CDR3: CASSPDRLAGYTF. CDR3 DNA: TGCGCCAGCAGCCCGGACCGGTTGGCAGGCTACACCTTC.

As DNA, the CDR3 is TGCGCCAGCAGCGATCACCCGGGACAGGGGACAGATACGCAGTATTTT. Protein product: CASSDHPGQGTDTQYF. The chain has TRBV5-1 and TRBJ2-3; 10 bases are shared with TRBD1. Germline CDR1 is SGHRS and CDR2 is YFSETQ. V lost 4 bases and J lost 3; bases outside the gene matches: 8. The CDR3 is 16 residues long.

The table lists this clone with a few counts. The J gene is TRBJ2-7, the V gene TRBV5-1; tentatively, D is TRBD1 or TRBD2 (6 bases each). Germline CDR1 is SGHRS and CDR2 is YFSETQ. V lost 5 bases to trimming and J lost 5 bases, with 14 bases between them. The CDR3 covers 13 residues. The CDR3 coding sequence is TGCGCCAGCAGGCCGGGGGCGATCGACGAGCAGTACTTC. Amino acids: CASRPGAIDEQYF.

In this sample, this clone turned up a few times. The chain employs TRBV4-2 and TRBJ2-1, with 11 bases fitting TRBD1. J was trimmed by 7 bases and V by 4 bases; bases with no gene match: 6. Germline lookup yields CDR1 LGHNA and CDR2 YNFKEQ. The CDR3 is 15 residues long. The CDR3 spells CASSRGQGAQNEQFF. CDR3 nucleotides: TGTGCCAGCAGCCGAGGACAGGGGGCGCAAAATGAGCAGTTCTTC.

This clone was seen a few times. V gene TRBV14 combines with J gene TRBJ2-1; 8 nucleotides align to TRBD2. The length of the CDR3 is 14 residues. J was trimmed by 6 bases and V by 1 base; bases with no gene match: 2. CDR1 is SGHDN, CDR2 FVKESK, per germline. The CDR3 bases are TGTGCCAGCAGCCAAGGACTAGCGACCAATGAGCAGTTCTTC. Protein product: CASSQGLATNEQFF.

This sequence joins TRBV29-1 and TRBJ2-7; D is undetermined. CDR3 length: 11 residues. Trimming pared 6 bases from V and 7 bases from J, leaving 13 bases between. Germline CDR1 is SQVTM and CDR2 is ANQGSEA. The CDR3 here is CSVDVAGEQYF. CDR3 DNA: TGCAGCGTCGACGTCGCCGGGGAGCAGTACTTC.

The CDR3: CASKFGTGNEKLFF. CDR3 coding DNA: TGTGCCAGCAAGTTCGGGACAGGGAATGAAAAACTGTTTTTT. V gene TRBV6-5 combines with J gene TRBJ1-4; 9 nucleotides align to TRBD1. Germline trimming cut 7 bases from V and 5 bases from J; bases unmatched to any gene: 5. The CDR3 extends over 14 amino acids. Per germline, CDR1 MNHEY and CDR2 SVGAGI.

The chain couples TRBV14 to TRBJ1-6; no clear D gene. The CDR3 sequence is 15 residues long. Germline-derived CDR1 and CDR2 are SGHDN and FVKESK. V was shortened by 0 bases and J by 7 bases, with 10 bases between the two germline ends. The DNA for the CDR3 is TGTGCCAGCAGCCAAGACCCTCGCAGGAATTCACCCCTCCACTTT. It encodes CASSQDPRRNSPLHF.